This is a list of T cell receptor beta chains from one sample in a study of cytomegalovirus exposure and HLA in healthy donors. Produced via immunoSEQ multiplex PCR; TCRdb's table is partial and in-frame only. This sample carries about 180,000 clones, 75% to 90% of them seen once, and the ten largest clones take under 1.5%. Sequencing was performed on PBMCs. Receptor source: a girl aged 10 to 17 in good health and CMV-seropositive. CDR3s include the opening cysteine and the closing phenylalanine or tryptophan. D genes are given only for firm matches. Expanded clones are given a class, and other clones once, few, many or no size at all.

CDR3aa	v_gene	d_gene	j_gene	abundance
CASSLSGRSYNEQFF	TRBV11-1	TRBD2	TRBJ2-1	few
CASSSADRGDGYTF	TRBV27	TRBD1	TRBJ1-2	-
CAWNRDNQPQHF	TRBV30	-	TRBJ1-5	once
CAWSWGEETQYF	TRBV30	-	TRBJ2-5	-
CASSRDMNTEAFF	TRBV7-7	-	TRBJ1-1	few
CASSQDLKGGQDTQYF	TRBV14	-	TRBJ2-3	-
CASSLGRADTQYF	TRBV11-2	-	TRBJ2-3	once
CASSLGQWRSYEQYF	TRBV5-6	-	TRBJ2-7	-
CAATGAGELFF	TRBV6-6	TRBD1	TRBJ2-2	few
CASSDGGGRVQETQYF	TRBV6-4	TRBD2	TRBJ2-5	-
CAWSVLVSGEQFF	TRBV30	-	TRBJ2-1	few
CASSLSLVGYYEQYF	TRBV27	-	TRBJ2-7	-
CASTTSGSFSEQYF	TRBV5-1	TRBD2	TRBJ2-7	-
CPSSSPGGGYTF	TRBV7-3	-	TRBJ1-2	-
CASTSGLAGGNEQFF	TRBV7-2	TRBD2	TRBJ2-1	-
CARSLCVGWQPQHF	TRBV7-5	-	TRBJ1-5	-
CASSQSAGGQPQHF	TRBV16	-	TRBJ1-5	-
CSVELPPEQYF	TRBV29-1	-	TRBJ2-7	once
CANSQRTGRYRPGANVLTF	TRBV4-2	-	TRBJ2-6	-
CASGRQGVGNEQFF	TRBV7-9	TRBD1	TRBJ2-1	-
CAWSPGQYNEQFF	TRBV30	TRBD1	TRBJ2-1	-
CASSYWRSSYNEQFF	TRBV6-5	-	TRBJ2-1	-
CASSFSELANTGELFF	TRBV5-1	-	TRBJ2-2	-